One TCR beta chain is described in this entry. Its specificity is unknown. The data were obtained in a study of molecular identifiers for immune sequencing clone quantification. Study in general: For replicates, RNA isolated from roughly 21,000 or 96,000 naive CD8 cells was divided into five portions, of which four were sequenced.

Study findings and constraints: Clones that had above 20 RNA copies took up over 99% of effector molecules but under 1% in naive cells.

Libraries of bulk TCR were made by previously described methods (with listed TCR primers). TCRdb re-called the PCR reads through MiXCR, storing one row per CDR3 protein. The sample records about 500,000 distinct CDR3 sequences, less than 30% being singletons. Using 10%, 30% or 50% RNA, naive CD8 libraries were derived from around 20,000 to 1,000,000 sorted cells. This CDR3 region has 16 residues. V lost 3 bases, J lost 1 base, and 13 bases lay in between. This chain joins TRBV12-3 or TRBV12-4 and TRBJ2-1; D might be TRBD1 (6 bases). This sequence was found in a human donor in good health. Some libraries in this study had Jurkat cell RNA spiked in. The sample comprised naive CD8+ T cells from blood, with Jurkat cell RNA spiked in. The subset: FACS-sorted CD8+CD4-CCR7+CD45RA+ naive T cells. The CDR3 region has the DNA TGTGCCAGCAGTTTTGAACAGGGAGTTTCCTACAATGAGCAGTTCTTC. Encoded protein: CASSFEQGVSYNEQFF.